Below, one T cell receptor beta chain is given with its context. Time point indicated: patch test 2, 6 weeks after DPC sensitization. Specified treatment: therapeutic diphenylcyclopropenone sensitization with weekly scalp DPC. TCRdb itself ran the RACE reads through MiXCR, one entry per CDR3 protein. The sample lists around 80,000 distinct CDR3 sequences; approximately 6.6% were seen once. These data originate in a study of human T cells and chemical hapten exposure. V lost 2 bases, J lost 3 bases, and 5 bases lay in between. This CDR3 comprises 11 residues. Germline assignment: CDR1 DFQATT and CDR2 SNEGSKA (reference sequence).

V is TRBV20-1 and J is TRBJ2-7; the D is unclear. This receptor was identified in a woman younger than 45 with alopecia areata. Some clones in this sample may be carry-over from other donors' samples. The sequenced sample was whole blood, obtained in connection with sensitization to the hapten diphenylcyclopropenone (DPC). CDR3 amino acids: CSARPIYEQYF. As DNA, the CDR3 is TGCAGTGCTAGACCTATCTACGAGCAGTACTTC.